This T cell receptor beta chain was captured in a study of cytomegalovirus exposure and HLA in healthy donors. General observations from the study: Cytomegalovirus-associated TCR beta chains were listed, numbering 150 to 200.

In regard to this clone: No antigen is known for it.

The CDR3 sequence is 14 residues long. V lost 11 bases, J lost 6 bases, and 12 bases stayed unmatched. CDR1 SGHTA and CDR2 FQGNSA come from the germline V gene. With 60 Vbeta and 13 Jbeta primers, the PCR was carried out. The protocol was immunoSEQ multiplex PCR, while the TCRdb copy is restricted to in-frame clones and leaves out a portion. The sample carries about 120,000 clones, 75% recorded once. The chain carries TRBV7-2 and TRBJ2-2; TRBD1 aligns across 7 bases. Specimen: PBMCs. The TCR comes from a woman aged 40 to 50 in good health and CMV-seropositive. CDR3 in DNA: TGTGCCGCGAATCCGGGACAGTCGTCCGGGGAGCTGTTTTTT. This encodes CAANPGQSSGELFF. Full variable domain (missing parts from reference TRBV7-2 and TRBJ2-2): GAGVSQSPSNKVTEKGKDVELRCDPISGHTALYWYRQSLGQGLEFLIYFQGNSAPDKSGLPSDRFSAERTGGSVSTLTIQRTQQEDSAVYLCAANPGQSSGELFFGEGSRLTVL.